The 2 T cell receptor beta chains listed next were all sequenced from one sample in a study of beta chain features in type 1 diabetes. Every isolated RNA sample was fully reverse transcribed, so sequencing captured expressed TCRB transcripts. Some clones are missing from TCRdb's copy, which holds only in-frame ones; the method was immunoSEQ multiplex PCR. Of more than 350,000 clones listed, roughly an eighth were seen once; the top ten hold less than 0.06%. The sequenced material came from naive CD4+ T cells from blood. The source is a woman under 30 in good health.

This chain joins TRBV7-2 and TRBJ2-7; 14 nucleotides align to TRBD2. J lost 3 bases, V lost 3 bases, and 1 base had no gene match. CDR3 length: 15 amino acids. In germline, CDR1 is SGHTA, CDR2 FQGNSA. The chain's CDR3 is CASSLGLAGVYEQYF. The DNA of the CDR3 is TGTGCCAGCAGCTTGGGACTAGCGGGAGTCTACGAGCAGTACTTC.

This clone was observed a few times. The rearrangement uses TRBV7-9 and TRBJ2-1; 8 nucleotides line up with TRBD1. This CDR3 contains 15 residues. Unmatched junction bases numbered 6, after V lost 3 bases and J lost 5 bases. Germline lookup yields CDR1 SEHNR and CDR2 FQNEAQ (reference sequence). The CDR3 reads CASSFGDRKHNEQFF. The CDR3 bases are TGTGCCAGCAGCTTCGGGGACAGGAAACACAATGAGCAGTTCTTC.